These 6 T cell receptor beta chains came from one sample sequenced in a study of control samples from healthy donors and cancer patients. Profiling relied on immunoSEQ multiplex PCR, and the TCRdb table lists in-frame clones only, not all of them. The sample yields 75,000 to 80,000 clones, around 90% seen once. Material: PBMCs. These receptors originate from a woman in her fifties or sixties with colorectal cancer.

Here the CDR3 DNA reads TGTGCCAGCAGCCTGGACAGGTCTGGAAACACCATATATTTT. This gives the protein CASSLDRSGNTIYF. V and J are TRBV7-9 and TRBJ1-3; 7 bases agree with TRBD1. CDR1 SEHNR and CDR2 FQNEAQ come from the germline V gene (reference sequence). CDR3 size: 14 residues. The J segment lost 1 base and the V segment lost 5 bases, leaving 2 bases of the junction unmatched.

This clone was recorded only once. The CDR3 loop is CASSSLGQVNTEAFF. The CDR3 region has the DNA TGTGCCAGCAGTTCCCTGGGACAGGTGAACACTGAAGCTTTCTTT. The chain has TRBV28 and TRBJ1-1; 8 bases agree with TRBD1. V lost 4 bases to trimming and J lost 0 bases; unmatched junction nucleotides: 4. The CDR3 is 15 residues long. Germline CDR1 and CDR2: MDHEN and SYDVKM.

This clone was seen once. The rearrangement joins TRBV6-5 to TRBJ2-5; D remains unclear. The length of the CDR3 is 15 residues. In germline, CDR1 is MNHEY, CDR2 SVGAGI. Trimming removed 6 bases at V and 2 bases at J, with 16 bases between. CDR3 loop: CASSSAAALQETQYF. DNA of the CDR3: TGTGCCAGCAGCTCGGCCGCAGCCCTTCAAGAGACCCAGTACTTC.

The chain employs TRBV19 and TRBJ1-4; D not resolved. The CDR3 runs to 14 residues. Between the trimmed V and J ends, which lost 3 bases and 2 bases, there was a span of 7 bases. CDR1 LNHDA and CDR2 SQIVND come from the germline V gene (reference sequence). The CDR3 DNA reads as TGTGCCAGTAGTATTCAACCTACTAATGAAAAACTGTTTTTT. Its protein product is CASSIQPTNEKLFF.

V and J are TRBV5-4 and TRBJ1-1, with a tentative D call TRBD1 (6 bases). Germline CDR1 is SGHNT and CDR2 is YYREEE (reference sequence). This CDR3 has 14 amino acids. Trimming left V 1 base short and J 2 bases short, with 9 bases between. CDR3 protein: CASSLNRANTEAFF. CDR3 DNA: TGTGCCAGCAGCTTGAACAGGGCTAACACTGAAGCTTTCTTT.

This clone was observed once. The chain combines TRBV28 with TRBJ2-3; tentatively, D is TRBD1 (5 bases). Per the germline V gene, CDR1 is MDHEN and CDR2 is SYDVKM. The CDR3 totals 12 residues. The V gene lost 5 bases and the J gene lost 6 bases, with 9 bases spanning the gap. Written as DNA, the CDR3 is TGTGCCAGCAGTCCAGGGCGGGATACGCAGTATTTT. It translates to CASSPGRDTQYF. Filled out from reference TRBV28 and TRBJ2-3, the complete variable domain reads DVKVTQSSRYLVKRTGEKVFLECVQDMDHENMFWYRQDPGLGLRLIYFSYDVKMKEKGDIPEGYSVSREKKERFSLILESASTNQTSMYLCASSPGRDTQYFGPGTRLTVL.